This T cell receptor (beta chain) originates from a study of neurological immune-mediated disorders. General observations from the study: None of the CDR3 amino acid sequences of expanded clones were shared across subjects, and this suggested private repertoires in all groups. One related-CDR3 cluster, which may be a signature, held the repertoires of 18 of 34 multiple sclerosis patients after phylogenetic grouping.

Germline loops: CDR1 DFQATT, CDR2 SNEGSKA (reference sequence). Deletions cut 3 bases from V and 8 bases from J, with 23 bases between. This CDR3 has 17 residues. Regarding this clonotype: Antigen unknown.

Sequencing of 15-18 subjects in each run yielded over 160 million TCR-beta sequences. TCRdb recomputed calls from the 5' RACE reads with MiXCR, one row per CDR3 protein. This table has tens of thousands of distinct CDR3 sequences, under 5% appearing once. Sequenced sample: PBMCs. The sequence was collected from a man aged 25-45 years with multiple sclerosis. The V gene is TRBV20-1, the J gene TRBJ1-6; D is possibly TRBD1 (5 bases). CDR3 amino acids: CSASTRGGVYGYSPLHF. The DNA for the CDR3 is TGCAGTGCTAGTACCCGAGGAGGGGTATATGGGTATTCACCCCTCCACTTT.